The clone carrying this T cell receptor beta chain has just one count. Its antigen is unknown. Unrecorded immune exposures were likely, despite nominal health at sampling. PCR was performed using 60 Vbeta and 13 Jbeta primers. The repertoire was sequenced with immunoSEQ multiplex PCR; TCRdb's copy has only in-frame clones and lacks some. The sample yields around 150,000 clones, around 68% seen once. This specimen belongs to a study of cytomegalovirus exposure and HLA in healthy donors. Whole-study results and caveats: In most subjects, TCR beta sequences reportedly gave accurate predictions of HLA-A and HLA-B alleles. Many donors carried some public TCRs, although rarity characterized most TCR sequences. Other equally common chains were less clonally expanded than HLA-associated TCR beta chains, a later analysis showed.

The material sequenced was PBMCs. The origin of this receptor is a man between 50 and 59 years old in good health and CMV-seronegative.

The CDR3 loop reads CASSLGTGQRNQPQHF. CDR3 DNA sequence: TGCGCCAGCAGCTTGGGGACAGGGCAGAGAAATCAGCCCCAGCATTTT. V usage is TRBV5-1 and J usage is TRBJ1-5; TRBD1 matches 8 bases. V shed 0 bases and J 4 bases; nucleotides not matched to a gene: 6. The CDR3 length is 16 residues. CDR1 is SGHRS and CDR2 is YFSETQ in the germline V gene. The entire variable domain, with the rest obtained from reference TRBV5-1 and TRBJ1-5, is as follows: KAGVTQTPRYLIKTRGQQVTLSCSPISGHRSVSWYQQTPGQGLQFLFEYFSETQRNKGNFPGRFSGRQFSNSRSEMNVSTLELGDSALYLCASSLGTGQRNQPQHFGDGTRLSIL.